The table lists the clone carrying this T cell receptor (beta chain) with many counts. Its antigen is unidentified. The cDNA was synthesized by 5'RACE incorporating 10-nucleotide random UMIs. MiXCR, run by TCRdb on the 5' RACE reads, gives a single entry per CDR3 protein. The data show under 75,000 distinct CDR3 sequences, about 3.7% seen once. This sample is drawn from a study of neurological immune-mediated disorders. The study, taken as a whole, reports: No link was found between any clinical or MRI feature and the multiple sclerosis repertoire cluster. Phylogenetically, 18 of 34 multiple sclerosis patients' repertoires fell into one related-CDR3 cluster, a possible signature. Expanded clones shared no CDR3 amino acid sequences across subjects, suggesting private repertoires in all groups.

Between the trimmed V and J ends, which lost 5 bases and 5 bases, there was a span of 16 bases. CDR1 MNHEY and CDR2 SVGAGI come from the germline V gene. The CDR3 length is 15 residues. The material sequenced was PBMCs. V gene TRBV6-5 combines with J gene TRBJ1-5; TRBD1 might be the D (5 bases). The source of this sequence is a woman in her sixties or seventies with multiple sclerosis. This chain's CDR3 is CASSQSGTGHQPQHF. CDR3 nucleotide sequence: TGTGCCAGCAGTCAGTCCGGGACGGGGCATCAGCCCCAGCATTTT.